This T cell receptor (beta chain) was identified in a study of immune cell composition in non-small cell lung cancer. General study findings and limits: Tumour-reactive clones were not shown to match dominant in vivo tumour clones. Clones >0.5% enriched in tumour were rarer in adenocarcinoma (about 35%) than squamous (around 75%).

V dropped 4 bases and J dropped 2; count of bases not matched to a gene: 8. This CDR3 spans 16 amino acids. In germline, CDR1 is SEHNR, CDR2 FQNEAQ (reference sequence). Method: immunoSEQ multiplex PCR; TCRdb's copy keeps in-frame clones and lacks some. This sample yields around 4,700 clones, of which about 80% are seen a single time; roughly 10% belongs to the top ten. About this clone: The antigen remains unidentified.

The material sequenced was lung tumor tissue. The chain uses TRBV7-9 and TRBJ2-1; 7 bases align to TRBD1. The clonotype was recovered from a human donor with non-small cell lung cancer. The CDR3 region has the DNA TGTGCCAGCAGCTCCACAGGGGCGAGTGCCTACAATGAGCAGTTCTTC. It is translated as CASSSTGASAYNEQFF.